This T cell receptor beta chain was found in a study of radiotherapy plus CTLA-4 blockade in lung cancer. Study in general: Objective responses were recorded in roughly 20% of patients, with disease control recorded in 25% to 40%.

General study results and limits: Researchers report tumor-derived TCR clones expanding in blood after radiotherapy plus ipilimumab. Strongest reported response predictors: early blood clone changes and post-radiation interferon-beta.

Repertoires were generated with immunoSEQ multiplex PCR, while TCRdb's copy carries only in-frame clones and drops some. Altogether tens of thousands of clones are present, roughly 72% being singletons, with the ten largest covering 11%. For this clone: Its antigen remains unknown.

In chemo-refractory metastatic non-small-cell lung cancer, patients got ipilimumab CTLA-4 blockade together with focal radiation. The specimen was peripheral blood, collected from a patient treated with radiotherapy plus ipilimumab. This receptor was taken from a human donor with non-small cell lung cancer who had stable disease on radiotherapy plus ipilimumab.

The chain's CDR3 is CASSPNPGSYGYTF. In DNA, the CDR3 is TGTGCCAGCTCACCAAACCCGGGATCCTATGGCTACACCTTC. V and J are TRBV18 and TRBJ1-2; no reliable D call. The germline V and J ends were trimmed by 2 bases and 4 bases, with 11 bases remaining between them. The germline gives CDR1 KGHSH, CDR2 LQKENI. The CDR3 totals 14 residues.